This T cell receptor (beta chain) was observed in a study of cytomegalovirus exposure and HLA in healthy donors. Study findings and constraints: HLA alleles showed associations with about 15,000 TCR beta sequences in a later analysis, at a 0.05 false discovery rate. In a later analysis, V- and J-gene trimming of beta chains associated with a DCLRE1C missense variant, replicated independently. Available immune exposure information was restricted to CMV serostatus only. It was reported that the classifier diagnosed cytomegalovirus status with high specificity and sensitivity in both the original and validation cohorts.

In this sample, this clone turned up a few times. Its antigen is as yet unknown. The CDR3 sequence is 19 residues long. Trimming took 4 bases from V and 5 from J; bases not matched to a gene: 17. The germline V gene has CDR1 GTSNPN and CDR2 SVGIG (reference sequence). The PCR was carried out with 60 Vbeta primers and 13 Jbeta primers. TCRdb keeps only in-frame clones here, not all; method: immunoSEQ multiplex PCR. Of approximately 140,000 clones detected, around 80% appear once; the ten largest clones hold roughly 1.5%. The specimen was PBMCs. The chain is built from TRBV30 and TRBJ1-6, with TRBD1 matching 10 bases. This sequence originates from a woman between 18 and 29 years old in good health and CMV-seronegative. This CDR3 is CAWTRLPSDRGINNSPLHF. The CDR3, as DNA: TGTGCCTGGACAAGACTACCTTCGGACAGGGGGATAAATAATTCACCCCTCCACTTT.